This T cell receptor beta chain was documented in a study of control samples from healthy donors and cancer patients. The germline gives CDR1 SGHTS, CDR2 YDEGEE. CDR3 size: 14 residues. V shed 1 base and J 3 bases; nucleotides not matched to a gene: 0. A few counts support this clone. Profiled with immunoSEQ multiplex PCR; TCRdb holds only in-frame clones, not every one. The data show approximately 84,000 clones, more than 75% seen once. This TCR was recovered from a woman aged 60 to 75 in good health. The sample taken for sequencing was blood. This chain uses TRBV5-8 with TRBJ2-3; TRBD2 matches at 9 bases. The CDR3 here is CASSLTSGTDTQYF. DNA for the CDR3: TGTGCCAGCAGCTTGACTAGCGGGACAGATACGCAGTATTTT.